One and the same sample provided the 28 T cell receptor beta chains below, sequenced in a study of T cells in Graves' hyperthyroidism and ophthalmopathy. From RNA transcripts, TCR beta CDR3 regions were amplified. TCR CDR3 underwent first-round RT-PCR with the HTBI primer set. TCRdb called the multiplex PCR reads again in MiXCR, with one record for every CDR3 protein. The sample has hundreds of thousands of distinct CDR3 sequences; about two fifths are singletons. The sample was blood. These receptors were collected from a man aged 18 to 30 with Graves' hyperthyroidism.

The chain uses TRBV12-3 or TRBV12-4 and TRBJ1-5; D might be TRBD1 (5 bases). V gave up 8 bases and J gave up 5 bases, with 13 bases separating them. This CDR3 region has 13 residues. CDR3 sequence (DNA): TGTGCCAGCCAGGGCAGAGGGTATCAGCCCCAGCATTTT. Amino acid sequence: CASQGRGYQPQHF.

A remark on this clonotype: An end of the junction does not agree with germline; a read error may underlie this. The chain employs TRBV10-3 and TRBJ1-2, with no clear D. The length of the CDR3 is 11 residues. CDR1 ENHRY and CDR2 SYGVKD come from the germline V gene. The CDR3 DNA follows: TGTGCCATCAGTGAGTCACGAGGCAGCTCCTTC. Translating gives CAISESRGSSF.

The chain combines TRBV2 with TRBJ2-2; the D is unclear. This CDR3 spans 12 amino acids. Germline loops: CDR1 SNHLY, CDR2 FYNNEI. V shed 6 bases and J shed 7 bases, with 9 bases lying between them. CDR3 nucleotide sequence: TGTGCCAGCAGCCAAGCAATCGGGGAGCTGTTTTTT. Protein: CASSQAIGELFF.

A few counts support this clonotype. This chain links TRBV12-3 or TRBV12-4 with TRBJ2-7, with 7 bases aligning to TRBD1. The CDR3 spans 13 residues. DNA of the CDR3: TGTGCTAGTGGTTTCGACAGGGCCTACGAGCAGTACTTC. It specifies CASGFDRAYEQYF.

This clonotype was detected only a few times. The chain joins TRBV19 to TRBJ1-5; no clear D. CDR3 length: 15 amino acids. CDR1 is LNHDA, CDR2 SQIVND, per germline (reference sequence). Trimming removed 6 bases from V and 4 bases from J, with 16 bases in between. CDR3 region: CASSRALTVNQPQHF. The CDR3 DNA reads TGTGCCAGTAGCCGGGCGCTCACGGTAAATCAGCCCCAGCATTTT.

This rearrangement joins TRBV7-2 to TRBJ1-5; 7 bases agree with TRBD1. In germline, CDR1 is SGHTA, CDR2 FQGNSA. CDR3 length equals 14 residues. V lost 4 bases to trimming and J lost 7 bases; unmatched junction nucleotides: 7. The CDR3 loop is CASSYTGVGQPQHF. CDR3 DNA sequence: TGTGCCAGCAGCTATACAGGGGTCGGGCAGCCCCAGCATTTT.

This clonotype was observed many times. The chain combines TRBV7-9 with TRBJ1-2, with D hard to call. V was pared by 5 bases and J by 7 bases, with 11 bases between. The V gene's germline CDR1 is SEHNR and CDR2 FQNEAQ (reference sequence). CDR3 length: 12 residues. The CDR3 reads CASSPASRGYTF. CDR3 nucleotides: TGTGCCAGCAGCCCGGCCAGTCGTGGCTACACCTTC.

The rearrangement uses TRBV3-1 and TRBJ2-2, with 8 bases matching TRBD1. Germline V gives CDR1 LGHDT, CDR2 YNNKEL (reference sequence). V lost 3 bases, J lost 7 bases, and 4 bases stayed unmatched. The CDR3 loop spans 14 amino acids. This chain's CDR3 is CASSQIRGLGELFF. The CDR3 region has the DNA TGTGCCAGCAGCCAGATCAGGGGGCTCGGGGAGCTGTTTTTT. The entire variable domain, with the rest obtained from reference TRBV3-1 and TRBJ2-2, is as follows: DTAVSQTPKYLVTQMGNDKSIKCEQNLGHDTMYWYKQDSKKFLKIMFSYNNKELIINETVPNRFSPKSPDKAHLNLHINSLELGDSAVYFCASSQIRGLGELFFGEGSRLTVL.

This clonotype was counted only a few times. J is TRBJ2-5 and V is TRBV7-9; the D is unclear. Trimming took 1 base from V and 0 from J, leaving 12 bases between them. Germline loops: CDR1 SEHNR, CDR2 FQNEAQ (reference sequence). CDR3 length equals 16 residues. The CDR3: CASSLVGVQYQETQYF. CDR3 DNA: TGTGCCAGCAGCTTAGTCGGCGTTCAGTACCAAGAGACCCAGTACTTC.

The chain carries TRBV29-1 and TRBJ2-7, with unresolved D. With 8 bases removed from V and 1 base from J, the gap between germline ends came to 9 bases. Germline values: CDR1 SQVTM, CDR2 ANQGSEA. The CDR3 sequence is 11 residues long. The CDR3 region is CSSHPSYEQYF. DNA of the CDR3: TGCAGCAGTCATCCTTCCTACGAGCAGTACTTC.

With respect to this clonotype: This may be a read error, as it is one base from a much larger clone. CDR3: CASSIRHGNYGYTF. In DNA, the CDR3 is TGTGCCAGCAGTATAAGACATGGAAACTATGGCTACACCTTC. The chain recombines TRBV12-3 or TRBV12-4 with TRBJ1-2; D gene unclear. V dropped 5 bases and J dropped 2 bases, with 12 bases sitting between them. There are 14 residues in the CDR3.

The rearrangement uses TRBV10-3 and TRBJ2-3; the match to TRBD2 covers 9 bases. Germline loops: CDR1 ENHRY, CDR2 SYGVKD. The CDR3 runs 17 residues. V dropped 0 bases and J dropped 4; count of bases not matched to a gene: 8. The DNA of the CDR3 is TGTGCCATCAGTGAGTCGGGCGAAGCGGGAGGTGCAGATACGCAGTATTTT. It translates to CAISESGEAGGADTQYF.

CDR3 in amino acids: CASSLTGSEGETQYF. The DNA for the CDR3 is TGTGCCAGCAGCTTAACCGGGTCAGAGGGAGAGACCCAGTACTTC. The V and J genes are TRBV7-2 and TRBJ2-5, with D perhaps TRBD2 (5 bases). In germline, CDR1 is SGHTA, CDR2 FQGNSA. The CDR3 extends over 15 amino acids. The germline V and J ends were trimmed by 2 bases and 4 bases, with 14 bases remaining between them.

The J gene is TRBJ1-2, the V gene TRBV2, with D unresolved. The V end lost 5 bases, the J end lost 0 bases, and 10 bases lay between the germline ends. This CDR3 is built from 14 residues. The germline V gene has CDR1 SNHLY and CDR2 FYNNEI. CDR3 in amino acids: CASSYSGSNYGYTF. The CDR3 region has the DNA TGTGCCAGCAGTTACTCTGGCTCTAACTATGGCTACACCTTC.

A word on this clonotype: The conserved final phenylalanine or tryptophan is absent from the CDR3, which likely points to a read error. Because the CDR3's place on the DNA is in doubt, the DNA is left out and the CDR3 is given as listed by TCRdb. The CDR3 loop reads CATSRDRGS. The V and J genes are TRBV15 and TRBJ2-5. Germline lookup yields CDR1 LNHNV and CDR2 YYDKDF (reference sequence). Termini included, the CDR3 measures 9 amino acids.

At least ten counts were recorded for this clonotype. The J gene is TRBJ2-5, the V gene TRBV29-1; D not resolved. Germline CDR1 is SQVTM and CDR2 is ANQGSEA. The V end was cut by 4 bases, the J end by 1 base, with 10 bases between. The CDR3 is made up of 13 amino acids. The CDR3 DNA reads as TGCAGCGTTGTCTTCCTCGGCCAAGAGACCCAGTACTTC. Its protein product is CSVVFLGQETQYF.

The V gene is TRBV10-3, the J gene TRBJ1-4; D is undetermined. Germline values: CDR1 ENHRY, CDR2 SYGVKD. V lost 0 bases to trimming and J lost 7 bases, with 12 bases between them. The CDR3 contains 15 residues. In DNA, the CDR3 is TGTGCCATCAGTGAGTCGAGGGAGCTGAGTGAAAAACTGTTTTTT. This sequence encodes CAISESRELSEKLFF.

The J gene is TRBJ1-1, the V gene TRBV10-3; 7 nucleotides match TRBD1. This CDR3 comprises 15 residues. Trimming took 10 bases from V and 8 from J; bases not matched to a gene: 19. Germline V gene sequence: CDR1 ENHRY, CDR2 SYGVKD. CDR3 sequence (DNA): TGTGCCAGCTCACCAGGGACAGCGGACCTTACAGAAGCTTTCTTT. Translation gives CASSPGTADLTEAFF.

This clonotype was counted a few times. CDR3 residues: CASSWTIGIYEQYF. The CDR3 nucleotides read TGTGCCAGCTCATGGACGATAGGCATCTACGAGCAGTACTTC. The J gene is TRBJ2-7, the V gene TRBV11-2; D gene uncertain. The CDR3 loop spans 14 amino acids. Germline V gives CDR1 SGHAT, CDR2 FQNNGV. V was pared by 8 bases and J by 3 bases, with 17 bases between.

The rearrangement joins TRBV7-9 to TRBJ1-1; D is perhaps TRBD1 (5 bases). V shed 7 bases and J shed 6 bases, with 18 bases lying between them. CDR3 size: 14 residues. CDR1 SEHNR and CDR2 FQNEAQ come from the germline V gene (reference sequence). CDR3 DNA sequence: TGTGCCAGCACTTTCGGACGGGACGACTCTGAAGCTTTCTTT. It specifies CASTFGRDDSEAFF.

To note about this clonotype: Compared with germline, one end of the junction differs, possibly owing to a read error. This rearrangement joins TRBV7-9 to TRBJ1-1, with 8 bases lining up with TRBD1. Germline V gene lookup returns CDR1 SEHNR and CDR2 FQNEAQ (reference sequence). The CDR3 runs 15 residues. The CDR3 region has the DNA TGTGCCAGCAGCCATGCGGGACAGGCGAACACTGAAACTTTCTTT. This sequence encodes CASSHAGQANTETFF.

The chain joins TRBV5-1 to TRBJ1-1, with TRBD1 matching over 8 bases. Trimming removed 0 bases from V and 1 base from J; junction bases left unmatched: 5. CDR1 and CDR2 (germline): SGHRS, YFSETQ. The CDR3 spans 16 residues. The CDR3 DNA reads TGCGCCAGCAGCTTGGCCGGGACAGGTCGGAACACTGAAGCTTTCTTT. It is translated as CASSLAGTGRNTEAFF.

This chain joins TRBV12-3 or TRBV12-4 and TRBJ1-2, with 9 bases that match TRBD1. The J segment lost 5 bases and the V segment lost 4 bases, leaving 8 bases of the junction unmatched. The CDR3 length is 15 residues. This CDR3 is CASSSDRTGAYGYTF. The CDR3 nucleotides read TGTGCCAGCAGTTCCGACAGGACAGGGGCTTATGGCTACACCTTC.

Concerning this clonotype: An end of the junction differs from the germline gene, which may be a read error. The chain carries TRBV7-9 and TRBJ1-1; D is undetermined. The CDR3 sequence is 11 residues long. Germline lookup yields CDR1 SEHNR and CDR2 FQNEAQ (reference sequence). CDR3 sequence reads: CASSYGVEASF. The CDR3, as DNA: TGTGCCAGCAGCTACGGCGTTGAAGCTTCCTTT.

This clonotype was seen many times. The chain has TRBV10-3 and TRBJ1-5, with TRBD1 as a possible D gene (5 bases). In germline, CDR1 is ENHRY, CDR2 SYGVKD. This CDR3 is built from 13 residues. Trimming left V 2 bases short and J 8 bases short, with 10 bases between. The CDR3 DNA reads as TGTGCCATCAGTGAGGAGGGGAGTAAGCCCCAGCATTTT. Protein product: CAISEEGSKPQHF.

This chain connects TRBV5-1 to TRBJ2-5, with a weak D call TRBD2 (5 bases). CDR1 is SGHRS and CDR2 is YFSETQ in the germline V gene. The CDR3 has 15 residues. V was cut by 4 bases and J by 2 bases, with 15 bases left in between. CDR3 DNA: TGCGCCAGCAGCCCTACCGGCGGGCCACAAGAGACCCAGTACTTC. It codes for CASSPTGGPQETQYF.

V usage is TRBV25-1 and J usage is TRBJ1-1, with D maybe TRBD1 (5 bases). Germline V gene lookup returns CDR1 MGHDK and CDR2 SYGVNS. This CDR3 is 12 amino acids long. V gave up 1 base and J gave up 8 bases, with 8 bases separating them. The CDR3 sequence is CASSEWGGEAFF. CDR3 coding DNA: TGTGCCAGCAGTGAATGGGGCGGCGAAGCTTTCTTT. Full variable domain (rest looked up from reference TRBV25-1 and TRBJ1-1): EADIYQTPRYLVIGTGKKITLECSQTMGHDKMYWYQQDPGMELHLIHYSYGVNSTEKGDLSSESTVSRIRTEHFPLTLESARPSHTSQYLCASSEWGGEAFFGQGTRLTVV.

This clonotype was recorded many times. The chain links TRBV19 to TRBJ1-1; 7 bases align to TRBD1. Germline V gene lookup returns CDR1 LNHDA and CDR2 SQIVND (reference sequence). The V segment lost 3 bases and the J segment 3 bases; nucleotides outside the gene matches: 7. This CDR3 contains 15 residues. CDR3 nucleotide sequence: TGTGCCAGTAGTATCTCCGGGACAGCGTACACTGAAGCTTTCTTT. Residues: CASSISGTAYTEAFF.